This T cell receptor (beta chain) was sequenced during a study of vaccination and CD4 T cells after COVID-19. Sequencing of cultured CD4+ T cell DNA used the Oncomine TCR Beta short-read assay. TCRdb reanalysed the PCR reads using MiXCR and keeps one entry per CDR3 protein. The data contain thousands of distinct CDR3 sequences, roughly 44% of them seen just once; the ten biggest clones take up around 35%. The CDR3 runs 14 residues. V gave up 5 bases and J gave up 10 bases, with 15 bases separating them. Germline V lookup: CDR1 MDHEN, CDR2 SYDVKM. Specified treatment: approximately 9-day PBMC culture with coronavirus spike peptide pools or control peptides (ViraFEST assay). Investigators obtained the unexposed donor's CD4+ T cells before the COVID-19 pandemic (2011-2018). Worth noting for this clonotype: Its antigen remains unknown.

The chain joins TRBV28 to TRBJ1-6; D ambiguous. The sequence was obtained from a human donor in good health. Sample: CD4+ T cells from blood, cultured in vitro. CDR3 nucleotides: TGTGCCAGCAGTCCATTTACCGGGCTCTCACCCCTCCACTTT. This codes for CASSPFTGLSPLHF.